Sequencing of this T cell receptor beta chain was carried out in a study of CD8+CD57+ T cells in acquired aplastic anemia. Study in general: Sorted CD4+ and CD8+ cells yielded roughly 3 ug of DNA on average.

The TCR beta profiling, which covered VDJ combination and CDR3 sequence, was carried out using genomic DNA as the template. TCRdb analysed the reads with MiXCR anew, one entry per CDR3 protein. The table has under 200,000 distinct CDR3 sequences, 50% to 75% seen once; the top ten hold under 60%. Input material: sorted CD4+, CD8+, or CD8+CD57+ T cells (not recorded which) from PBMCs. This clonotype was obtained from a human donor in good health.

This chain's CDR3 is CASSLEDRGHEQYF. The CDR3 DNA reads TGTGCCAGCAGTTTAGAGGACAGGGGGCACGAGCAGTACTTC. J is TRBJ2-7 and V is TRBV19; TRBD1 matches at 11 bases. The V and J ends lost 9 bases and 5 bases, in that order; junction bases with no gene match: 9. This CDR3 comprises 14 residues. Germline loops: CDR1 LNHDA, CDR2 SQIVND (reference sequence).